This TCR beta chain was identified in a study of blood T cell repertoires in COVID-19. Across the study: The United States, Italy and Spain supplied acute and convalescent COVID-19 samples. T cells, B-cell-depleted T cells, or PBMCs supplied cDNA or gDNA.

Trimming took off 4 bases at V and 1 base at J, with 11 bases between the two ends. Looked up from germline, CDR1 is MNHEY and CDR2 is SVGAGI. The CDR3 runs to 15 residues. Authors' methods: Researchers report that nucleated cell counts were estimated from reference gene primer amplification. The protocol was immunoSEQ multiplex PCR, while the TCRdb copy is restricted to in-frame clones and leaves out a portion. V, J and clone size are taken as reported in that table, and D and trimming were inferred from the DNA itself. This table has around 230,000 clones, just under 85% appearing once. The TCR was taken from a man aged 40-50 years who had recovered from COVID-19. The source material was PBMCs or T cells enriched from blood (not recorded which). This rearrangement joins TRBV6-5 to TRBJ2-1, with D tentatively TRBD2 (7 bases). CDR3 loop: CASSFGGLSYNEQFF. DNA of the CDR3: TGTGCCAGCAGTTTCGGGGGGCTGTCCTACAATGAGCAGTTCTTC.